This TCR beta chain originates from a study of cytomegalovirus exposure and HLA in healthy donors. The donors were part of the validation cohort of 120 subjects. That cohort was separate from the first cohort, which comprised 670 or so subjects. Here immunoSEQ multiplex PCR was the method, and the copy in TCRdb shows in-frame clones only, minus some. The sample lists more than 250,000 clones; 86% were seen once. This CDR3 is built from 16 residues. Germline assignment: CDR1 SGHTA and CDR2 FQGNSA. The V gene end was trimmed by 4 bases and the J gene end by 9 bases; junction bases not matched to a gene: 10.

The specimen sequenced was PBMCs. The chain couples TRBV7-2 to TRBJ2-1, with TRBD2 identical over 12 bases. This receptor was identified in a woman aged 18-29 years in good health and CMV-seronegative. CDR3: CASSSSGTSGLFEQFF. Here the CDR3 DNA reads TGTGCCAGCAGCTCATCCGGGACTAGCGGGTTATTTGAGCAGTTCTTC. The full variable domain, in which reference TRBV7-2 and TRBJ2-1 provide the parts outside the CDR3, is GAGVSQSPSNKVTEKGKDVELRCDPISGHTALYWYRQSLGQGLEFLIYFQGNSAPDKSGLPSDRFSAERTGGSVSTLTIQRTQQEDSAVYLCASSSSGTSGLFEQFFGPGTRLTVL.